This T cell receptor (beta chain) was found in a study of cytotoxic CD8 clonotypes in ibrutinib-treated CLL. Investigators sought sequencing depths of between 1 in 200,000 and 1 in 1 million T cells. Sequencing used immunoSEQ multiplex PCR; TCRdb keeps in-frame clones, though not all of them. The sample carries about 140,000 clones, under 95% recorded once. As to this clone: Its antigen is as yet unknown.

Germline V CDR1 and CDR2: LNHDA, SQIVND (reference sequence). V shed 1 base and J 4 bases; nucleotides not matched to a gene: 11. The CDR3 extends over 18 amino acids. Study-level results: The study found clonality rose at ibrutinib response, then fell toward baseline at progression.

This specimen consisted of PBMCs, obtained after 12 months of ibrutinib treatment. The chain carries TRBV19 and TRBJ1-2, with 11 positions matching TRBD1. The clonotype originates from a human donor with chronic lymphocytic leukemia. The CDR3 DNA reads TGTGCCAGTAGTATAGCATTATCGGACAGGGGGCTGTTCTATGGCTACACCTTC. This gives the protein CASSIALSDRGLFYGYTF.